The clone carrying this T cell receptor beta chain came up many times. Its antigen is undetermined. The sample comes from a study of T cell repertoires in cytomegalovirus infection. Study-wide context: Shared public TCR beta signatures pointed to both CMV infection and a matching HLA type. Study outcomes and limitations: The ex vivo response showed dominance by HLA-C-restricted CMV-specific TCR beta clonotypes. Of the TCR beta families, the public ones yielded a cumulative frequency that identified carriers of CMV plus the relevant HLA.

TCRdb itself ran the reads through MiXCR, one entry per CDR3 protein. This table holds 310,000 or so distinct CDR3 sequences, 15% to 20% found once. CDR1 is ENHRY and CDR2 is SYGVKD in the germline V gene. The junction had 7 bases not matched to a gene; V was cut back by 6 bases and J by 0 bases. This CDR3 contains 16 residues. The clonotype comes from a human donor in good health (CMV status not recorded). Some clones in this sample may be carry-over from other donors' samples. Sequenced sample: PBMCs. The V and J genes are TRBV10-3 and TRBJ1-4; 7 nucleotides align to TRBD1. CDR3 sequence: CAISKGQAATNEKLFF. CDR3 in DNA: TGTGCCATCAGCAAAGGACAGGCGGCAACTAATGAAAAACTGTTTTTT.